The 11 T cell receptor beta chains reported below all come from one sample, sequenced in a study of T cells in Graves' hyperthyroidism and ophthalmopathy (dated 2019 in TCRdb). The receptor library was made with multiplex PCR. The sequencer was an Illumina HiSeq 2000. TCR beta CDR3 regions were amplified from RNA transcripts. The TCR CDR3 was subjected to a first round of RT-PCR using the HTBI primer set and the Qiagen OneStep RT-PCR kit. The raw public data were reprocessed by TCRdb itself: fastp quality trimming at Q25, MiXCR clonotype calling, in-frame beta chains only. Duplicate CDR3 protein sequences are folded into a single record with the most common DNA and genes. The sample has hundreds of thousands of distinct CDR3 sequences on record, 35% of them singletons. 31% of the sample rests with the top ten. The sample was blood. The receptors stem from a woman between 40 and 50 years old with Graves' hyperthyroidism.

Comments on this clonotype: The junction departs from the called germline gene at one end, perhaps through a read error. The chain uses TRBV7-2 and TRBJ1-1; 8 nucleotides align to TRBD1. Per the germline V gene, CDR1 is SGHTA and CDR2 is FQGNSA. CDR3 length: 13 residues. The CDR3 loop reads CAGSRGDRMGAFF. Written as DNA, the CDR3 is TGTGCCGGCAGCCGTGGGGACAGGATGGGAGCTTTCTTT.

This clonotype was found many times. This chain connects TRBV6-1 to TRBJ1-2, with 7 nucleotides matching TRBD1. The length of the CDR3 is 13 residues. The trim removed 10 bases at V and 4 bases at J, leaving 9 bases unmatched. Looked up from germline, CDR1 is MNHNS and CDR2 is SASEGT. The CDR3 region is CATRTGAGYGYTF. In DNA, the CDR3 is TGTGCCACCCGGACAGGCGCGGGCTATGGCTACACCTTC.

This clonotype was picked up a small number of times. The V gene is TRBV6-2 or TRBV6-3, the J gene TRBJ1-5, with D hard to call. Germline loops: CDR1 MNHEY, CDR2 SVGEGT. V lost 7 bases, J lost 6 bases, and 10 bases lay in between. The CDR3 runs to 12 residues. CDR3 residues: CASTLTGQPQHF. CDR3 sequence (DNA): TGTGCCAGCACTCTTACCGGTCAGCCCCAGCATTTT.

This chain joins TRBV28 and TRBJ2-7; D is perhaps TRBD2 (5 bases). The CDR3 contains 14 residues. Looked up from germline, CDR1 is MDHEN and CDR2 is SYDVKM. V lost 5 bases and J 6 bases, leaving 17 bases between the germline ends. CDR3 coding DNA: TGTGCCAGCAGTACTAGTTCTATAATCGGCGAGCAGTACTTC. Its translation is CASSTSSIIGEQYF.

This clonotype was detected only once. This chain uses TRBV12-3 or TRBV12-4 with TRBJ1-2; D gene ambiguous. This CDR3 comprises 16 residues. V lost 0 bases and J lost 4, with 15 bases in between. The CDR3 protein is CASSLALRYTSYGYTF. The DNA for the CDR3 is TGTGCCAGCAGTTTAGCCCTCAGATATACTAGCTATGGCTACACCTTC.

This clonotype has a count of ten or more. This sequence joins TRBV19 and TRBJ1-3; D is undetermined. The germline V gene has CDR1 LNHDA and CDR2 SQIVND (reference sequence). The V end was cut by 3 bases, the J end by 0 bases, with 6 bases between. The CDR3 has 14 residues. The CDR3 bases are TGTGCCAGTAGTATGAAGACCTCTGGAAACACCATATATTTT. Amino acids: CASSMKTSGNTIYF.

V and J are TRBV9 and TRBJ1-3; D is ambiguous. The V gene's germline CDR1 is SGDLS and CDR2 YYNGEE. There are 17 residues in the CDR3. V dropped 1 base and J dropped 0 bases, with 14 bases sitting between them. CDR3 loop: CASSVFAGSFSGNTIYF. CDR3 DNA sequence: TGTGCCAGCAGCGTATTTGCTGGGAGCTTCTCTGGAAACACCATATATTTT.

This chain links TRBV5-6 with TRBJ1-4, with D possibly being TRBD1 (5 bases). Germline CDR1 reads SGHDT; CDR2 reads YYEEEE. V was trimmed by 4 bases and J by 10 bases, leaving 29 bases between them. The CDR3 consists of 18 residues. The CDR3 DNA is TGTGCCAGCAGCCAAGATCTTTCTAGGAGTGGGGCTACTGGAAAACTGTTTTTT. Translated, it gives CASSQDLSRSGATGKLFF. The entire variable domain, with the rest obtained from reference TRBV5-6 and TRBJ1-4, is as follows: DAGVTQSPTHLIKTRGQQVTLRCSPKSGHDTVSWYQQALGQGPQFIFQYYEEEERQRGNFPDRFSGHQFPNYSSELNVNALLLGDSALYLCASSQDLSRSGATGKLFFGSGTQLSVL.

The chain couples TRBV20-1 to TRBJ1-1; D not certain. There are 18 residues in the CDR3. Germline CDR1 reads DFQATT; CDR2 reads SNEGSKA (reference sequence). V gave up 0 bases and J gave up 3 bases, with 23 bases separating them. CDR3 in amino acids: CSARDKGPHSPNDTEAFF. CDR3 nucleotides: TGCAGTGCTAGAGACAAGGGCCCTCACTCCCCGAACGACACTGAAGCTTTCTTT.

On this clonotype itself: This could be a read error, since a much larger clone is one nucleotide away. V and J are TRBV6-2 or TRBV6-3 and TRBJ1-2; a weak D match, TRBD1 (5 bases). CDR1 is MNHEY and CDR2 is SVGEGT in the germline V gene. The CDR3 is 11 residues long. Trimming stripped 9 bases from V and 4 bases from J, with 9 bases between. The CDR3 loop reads CARGDGYGYTF. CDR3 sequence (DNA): TGTGCCAGGGGGGACGGCTATGGCTACACCTTC.

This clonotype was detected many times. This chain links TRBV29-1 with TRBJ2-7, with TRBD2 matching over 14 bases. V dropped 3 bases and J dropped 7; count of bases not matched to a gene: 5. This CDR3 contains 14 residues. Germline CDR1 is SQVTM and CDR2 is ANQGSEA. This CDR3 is CSVEGLAGVREQYF. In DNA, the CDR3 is TGCAGCGTTGAGGGACTAGCGGGAGTTCGGGAGCAGTACTTC.